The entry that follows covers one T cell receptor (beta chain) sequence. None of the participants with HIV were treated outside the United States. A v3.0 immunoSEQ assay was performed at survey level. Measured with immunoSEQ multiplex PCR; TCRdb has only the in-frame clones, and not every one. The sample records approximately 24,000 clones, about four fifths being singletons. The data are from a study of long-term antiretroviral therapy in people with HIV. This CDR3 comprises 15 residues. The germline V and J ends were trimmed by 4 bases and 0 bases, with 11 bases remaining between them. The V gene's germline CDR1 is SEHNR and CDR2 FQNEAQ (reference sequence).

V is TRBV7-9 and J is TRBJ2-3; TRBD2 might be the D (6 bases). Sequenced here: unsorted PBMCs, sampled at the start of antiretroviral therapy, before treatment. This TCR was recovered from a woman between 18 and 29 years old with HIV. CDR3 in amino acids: CASSSGGISTDTQYF. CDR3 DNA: TGTGCCAGCAGCTCTGGAGGGATAAGCACAGATACGCAGTATTTT. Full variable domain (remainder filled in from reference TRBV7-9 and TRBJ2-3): DTGVSQNPRHKITKRGQNVTFRCDPISEHNRLYWYRQTLGQGPEFLTYFQNEAQLEKSRLLSDRFSAERPKGSFSTLEIQRTEQGDSAMYLCASSSGGISTDTQYFGPGTRLTVL.